The next 11 T cell receptor beta chains were all read from a single sample in a study of beta chain features in type 1 diabetes. The whole isolated RNA underwent reverse transcription, so sequencing captured expressed TCRB transcripts. Sequencing used immunoSEQ multiplex PCR; TCRdb keeps in-frame clones, though not all of them. The sample consists of under 350,000 clones, approximately 8.1% of them appearing once. Specimen: central memory CD4+ T cells from blood. These receptors were taken from a woman aged 18-29 years in good health.

The rearrangement joins TRBV18 to TRBJ1-2; maybe TRBD1 (5 bases). CDR3 size: 13 residues. V shed 0 bases and J shed 3 bases, with 5 bases lying between them. CDR1 KGHSH and CDR2 LQKENI come from the germline V gene. The chain's CDR3 is CASSPPGHYGYTF. The CDR3 nucleotides read TGTGCCAGCTCACCACCGGGGCACTATGGCTACACCTTC. The variable domain in full, completed from reference TRBV18 and TRBJ1-2, reads NAGVMQNPRHLVRRRGQEARLRCSPMKGHSHVYWYRQLPEEGLKFMVYLQKENIIDESGMPKERFSAEFPKEGPSILRIQQVVRGDSAAYFCASSPPGHYGYTFGSGTRLTVV.

This rearrangement joins TRBV5-1 to TRBJ2-5; TRBD1 might be the D (5 bases). Germline-derived CDR1 and CDR2 are SGHRS and YFSETQ. The CDR3 extends over 13 amino acids. Trimming cost V 3 bases and J 3 bases, with 9 bases left between them. As DNA, the CDR3 is TGCGCCAGCAGCTGGATAGGGGAAGAGACCCAGTACTTC. The encoded protein is CASSWIGEETQYF. The whole variable domain, remainder taken from reference TRBV5-1 and TRBJ2-5, is KAGVTQTPRYLIKTRGQQVTLSCSPISGHRSVSWYQQTPGQGLQFLFEYFSETQRNKGNFPGRFSGRQFSNSRSEMNVSTLELGDSALYLCASSWIGEETQYFGPGTRLLVL.

The chain combines TRBV25-1 with TRBJ1-3; 11 nucleotides line up with TRBD1. This CDR3 comprises 15 residues. Germline V gives CDR1 MGHDK, CDR2 SYGVNS. Trimming cost V 5 bases and J 8 bases; bases outside gene matches: 8. The CDR3, as DNA: TGTGCCAGCAGTACCCCATGGGACAGGGGGGACACCATATATTTT. Translating it yields CASSTPWDRGDTIYF.

This clone has more than one count but fewer than ten. This chain connects TRBV6-6 to TRBJ2-3; 7 positions match TRBD2. CDR3 size: 15 residues. Looked up from germline, CDR1 is MNHNY and CDR2 is SVGAGI (reference sequence). J gave up 1 base and V 4 bases, and 5 bases lay outside the gene matches. CDR3 coding DNA: TGTGCCAGCAGTTCTCTAGCGGAAGGCACAGATACGCAGTATTTT. This sequence encodes CASSSLAEGTDTQYF.

The CDR3 sequence is CASSLSVRNQETQYF. Written as DNA, the CDR3 is TGTGCCAGCAGCTTGTCCGTCAGGAACCAAGAGACCCAGTACTTC. The chain carries TRBV5-4 and TRBJ2-5; D is undetermined. Germline lookup yields CDR1 SGHNT and CDR2 YYREEE (reference sequence). The V end was cut by 1 base, the J end by 0 bases, with 10 bases between. The CDR3 loop spans 15 amino acids.

This clone came up a few times. The chain uses TRBV18 and TRBJ2-5, with D unclear. V shed 6 bases and J shed 2 bases, with 10 bases lying between them. The CDR3 runs to 13 residues. From germline, CDR1 is KGHSH and CDR2 LQKENI. The DNA for the CDR3 is TGTGCCAGCTCTCGTGGCGGTCAAGAGACCCAGTACTTC. Translation gives CASSRGGQETQYF.

This rearrangement joins TRBV19 to TRBJ1-2, with D possibly TRBD1 on 5 matching bases. V lost 5 bases and J lost 5, with 12 bases in between. The CDR3 extends over 13 amino acids. In germline, CDR1 is LNHDA, CDR2 SQIVND (reference sequence). The DNA for the CDR3 is TGTGCCAGTAGTTTGGGACCGAGTTATGGCTACACCTTC. Translating it yields CASSLGPSYGYTF.

In its sample, this clone was seen many times. One end of the junction is discordant with germline, which a read error may explain. This chain links TRBV30 with TRBJ1-3; 8 nucleotides align to TRBD1. Germline CDR1 and CDR2: GTSNPN and SVGIG (reference sequence). The CDR3 is made up of 11 amino acids. As DNA, the CDR3 is TGTGCCTGGAGTGGGACAGGGAGGTCTTCGTTT. This translates into CAWSGTGRSSF.

The sample holds many counts of this clone. The chain carries TRBV4-2 and TRBJ1-1; D call uncertain. The CDR3 runs to 14 residues. CDR1 is LGHNA and CDR2 is YNFKEQ in the germline V gene. V was cut by 0 bases and J by 0 bases, with 5 bases left in between. The CDR3 here is CASSQDPVNTEAFF. CDR3 DNA: TGTGCCAGCAGCCAAGATCCTGTGAACACTGAAGCTTTCTTT.

This clone was counted ten times or more. V gene TRBV14 combines with J gene TRBJ2-7; TRBD1 aligns across 8 bases. Germline values: CDR1 SGHDN, CDR2 FVKESK. The CDR3 is made up of 14 amino acids. V was pared by 3 bases and J by 6 bases, with 7 bases of the junction left unmatched. CDR3 coding DNA: TGTGCCAGCAGCCACCTCGACAGGGGTTTCGAGCAGTACTTC. It translates to CASSHLDRGFEQYF.

This clone was counted a few times. This rearrangement joins TRBV19 to TRBJ1-4; TRBD1 matches 7 bases. Germline V lookup: CDR1 LNHDA, CDR2 SQIVND (reference sequence). V shed 8 bases and J 2 bases; nucleotides not matched to a gene: 11. CDR3 length: 16 amino acids. The CDR3 is CASQRQGRSTNEKLFF. Here the CDR3 DNA reads TGTGCCAGTCAGAGACAGGGCCGGAGCACTAATGAAAAACTGTTTTTT.